This T cell receptor beta chain stems from a study of blood T cell repertoires in COVID-19. Sequenced by immunoSEQ multiplex PCR; TCRdb stores in-frame clones only, minus some. The sample has tens of thousands of clones, around 86% seen once. The clonotype comes from a woman of 80 years or more with COVID-19, enrolled during active disease. Sequenced: peripheral blood.

CDR3 sequence: CASSISFAGRHTEAFF. CDR3 nucleotide sequence: TGTGCCAGTAGTATTAGTTTCGCAGGGCGACACACTGAAGCTTTCTTT. The gene calls are TRBV19 and TRBJ1-1, with D tentatively TRBD1 (5 bases). Germline CDR1 and CDR2: LNHDA and SQIVND (reference sequence). The germline V and J ends were trimmed by 3 bases and 3 bases, with 17 bases remaining between them. The CDR3 loop spans 16 amino acids.